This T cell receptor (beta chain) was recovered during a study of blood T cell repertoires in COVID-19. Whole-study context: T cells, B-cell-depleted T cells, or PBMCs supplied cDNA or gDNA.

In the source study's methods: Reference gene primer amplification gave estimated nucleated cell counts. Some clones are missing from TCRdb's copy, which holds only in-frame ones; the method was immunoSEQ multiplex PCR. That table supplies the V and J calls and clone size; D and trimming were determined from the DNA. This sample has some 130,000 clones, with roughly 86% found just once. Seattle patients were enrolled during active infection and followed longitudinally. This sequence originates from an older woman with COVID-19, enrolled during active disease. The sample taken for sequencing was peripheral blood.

The CDR3 is CASSERLFATGGYEQYF. The DNA of the CDR3 is TGTGCCAGCAGTGAAAGGTTATTCGCCACAGGGGGCTACGAGCAGTACTTC. V usage is TRBV2 and J usage is TRBJ2-7, with 8 bases matching TRBD1. This CDR3 region has 17 residues. V gave up 2 bases and J gave up 3 bases; unmatched junction bases: 12. From germline, CDR1 is SNHLY and CDR2 FYNNEI. The full variable domain, its missing parts supplied by reference TRBV2 and TRBJ2-7, is EPEVTQTPSHQVTQMGQEVILRCVPISNHLYFYWYRQILGQKVEFLVSFYNNEISEKSEIFDDQFSVERPDGSNFTLKIRSTKLEDSAMYFCASSERLFATGGYEQYFGPGTRLTVT.